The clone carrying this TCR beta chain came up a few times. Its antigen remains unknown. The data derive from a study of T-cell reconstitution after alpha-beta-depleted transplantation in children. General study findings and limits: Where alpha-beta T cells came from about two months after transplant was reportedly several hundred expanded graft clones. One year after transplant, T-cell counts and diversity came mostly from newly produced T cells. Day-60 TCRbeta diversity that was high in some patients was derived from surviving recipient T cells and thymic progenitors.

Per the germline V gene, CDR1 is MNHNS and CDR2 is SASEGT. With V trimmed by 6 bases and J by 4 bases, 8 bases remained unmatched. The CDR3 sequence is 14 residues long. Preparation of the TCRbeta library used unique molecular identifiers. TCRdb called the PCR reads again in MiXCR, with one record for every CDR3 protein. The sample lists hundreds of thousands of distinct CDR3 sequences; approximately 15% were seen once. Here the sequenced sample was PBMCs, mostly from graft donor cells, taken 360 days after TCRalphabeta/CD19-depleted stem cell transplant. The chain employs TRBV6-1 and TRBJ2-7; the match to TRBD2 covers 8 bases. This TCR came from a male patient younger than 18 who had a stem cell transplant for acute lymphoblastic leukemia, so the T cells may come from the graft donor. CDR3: CASSRSGSEYEQYF. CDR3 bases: TGTGCCAGCAGCCGAAGCGGGAGTGAGTACGAGCAGTACTTC.